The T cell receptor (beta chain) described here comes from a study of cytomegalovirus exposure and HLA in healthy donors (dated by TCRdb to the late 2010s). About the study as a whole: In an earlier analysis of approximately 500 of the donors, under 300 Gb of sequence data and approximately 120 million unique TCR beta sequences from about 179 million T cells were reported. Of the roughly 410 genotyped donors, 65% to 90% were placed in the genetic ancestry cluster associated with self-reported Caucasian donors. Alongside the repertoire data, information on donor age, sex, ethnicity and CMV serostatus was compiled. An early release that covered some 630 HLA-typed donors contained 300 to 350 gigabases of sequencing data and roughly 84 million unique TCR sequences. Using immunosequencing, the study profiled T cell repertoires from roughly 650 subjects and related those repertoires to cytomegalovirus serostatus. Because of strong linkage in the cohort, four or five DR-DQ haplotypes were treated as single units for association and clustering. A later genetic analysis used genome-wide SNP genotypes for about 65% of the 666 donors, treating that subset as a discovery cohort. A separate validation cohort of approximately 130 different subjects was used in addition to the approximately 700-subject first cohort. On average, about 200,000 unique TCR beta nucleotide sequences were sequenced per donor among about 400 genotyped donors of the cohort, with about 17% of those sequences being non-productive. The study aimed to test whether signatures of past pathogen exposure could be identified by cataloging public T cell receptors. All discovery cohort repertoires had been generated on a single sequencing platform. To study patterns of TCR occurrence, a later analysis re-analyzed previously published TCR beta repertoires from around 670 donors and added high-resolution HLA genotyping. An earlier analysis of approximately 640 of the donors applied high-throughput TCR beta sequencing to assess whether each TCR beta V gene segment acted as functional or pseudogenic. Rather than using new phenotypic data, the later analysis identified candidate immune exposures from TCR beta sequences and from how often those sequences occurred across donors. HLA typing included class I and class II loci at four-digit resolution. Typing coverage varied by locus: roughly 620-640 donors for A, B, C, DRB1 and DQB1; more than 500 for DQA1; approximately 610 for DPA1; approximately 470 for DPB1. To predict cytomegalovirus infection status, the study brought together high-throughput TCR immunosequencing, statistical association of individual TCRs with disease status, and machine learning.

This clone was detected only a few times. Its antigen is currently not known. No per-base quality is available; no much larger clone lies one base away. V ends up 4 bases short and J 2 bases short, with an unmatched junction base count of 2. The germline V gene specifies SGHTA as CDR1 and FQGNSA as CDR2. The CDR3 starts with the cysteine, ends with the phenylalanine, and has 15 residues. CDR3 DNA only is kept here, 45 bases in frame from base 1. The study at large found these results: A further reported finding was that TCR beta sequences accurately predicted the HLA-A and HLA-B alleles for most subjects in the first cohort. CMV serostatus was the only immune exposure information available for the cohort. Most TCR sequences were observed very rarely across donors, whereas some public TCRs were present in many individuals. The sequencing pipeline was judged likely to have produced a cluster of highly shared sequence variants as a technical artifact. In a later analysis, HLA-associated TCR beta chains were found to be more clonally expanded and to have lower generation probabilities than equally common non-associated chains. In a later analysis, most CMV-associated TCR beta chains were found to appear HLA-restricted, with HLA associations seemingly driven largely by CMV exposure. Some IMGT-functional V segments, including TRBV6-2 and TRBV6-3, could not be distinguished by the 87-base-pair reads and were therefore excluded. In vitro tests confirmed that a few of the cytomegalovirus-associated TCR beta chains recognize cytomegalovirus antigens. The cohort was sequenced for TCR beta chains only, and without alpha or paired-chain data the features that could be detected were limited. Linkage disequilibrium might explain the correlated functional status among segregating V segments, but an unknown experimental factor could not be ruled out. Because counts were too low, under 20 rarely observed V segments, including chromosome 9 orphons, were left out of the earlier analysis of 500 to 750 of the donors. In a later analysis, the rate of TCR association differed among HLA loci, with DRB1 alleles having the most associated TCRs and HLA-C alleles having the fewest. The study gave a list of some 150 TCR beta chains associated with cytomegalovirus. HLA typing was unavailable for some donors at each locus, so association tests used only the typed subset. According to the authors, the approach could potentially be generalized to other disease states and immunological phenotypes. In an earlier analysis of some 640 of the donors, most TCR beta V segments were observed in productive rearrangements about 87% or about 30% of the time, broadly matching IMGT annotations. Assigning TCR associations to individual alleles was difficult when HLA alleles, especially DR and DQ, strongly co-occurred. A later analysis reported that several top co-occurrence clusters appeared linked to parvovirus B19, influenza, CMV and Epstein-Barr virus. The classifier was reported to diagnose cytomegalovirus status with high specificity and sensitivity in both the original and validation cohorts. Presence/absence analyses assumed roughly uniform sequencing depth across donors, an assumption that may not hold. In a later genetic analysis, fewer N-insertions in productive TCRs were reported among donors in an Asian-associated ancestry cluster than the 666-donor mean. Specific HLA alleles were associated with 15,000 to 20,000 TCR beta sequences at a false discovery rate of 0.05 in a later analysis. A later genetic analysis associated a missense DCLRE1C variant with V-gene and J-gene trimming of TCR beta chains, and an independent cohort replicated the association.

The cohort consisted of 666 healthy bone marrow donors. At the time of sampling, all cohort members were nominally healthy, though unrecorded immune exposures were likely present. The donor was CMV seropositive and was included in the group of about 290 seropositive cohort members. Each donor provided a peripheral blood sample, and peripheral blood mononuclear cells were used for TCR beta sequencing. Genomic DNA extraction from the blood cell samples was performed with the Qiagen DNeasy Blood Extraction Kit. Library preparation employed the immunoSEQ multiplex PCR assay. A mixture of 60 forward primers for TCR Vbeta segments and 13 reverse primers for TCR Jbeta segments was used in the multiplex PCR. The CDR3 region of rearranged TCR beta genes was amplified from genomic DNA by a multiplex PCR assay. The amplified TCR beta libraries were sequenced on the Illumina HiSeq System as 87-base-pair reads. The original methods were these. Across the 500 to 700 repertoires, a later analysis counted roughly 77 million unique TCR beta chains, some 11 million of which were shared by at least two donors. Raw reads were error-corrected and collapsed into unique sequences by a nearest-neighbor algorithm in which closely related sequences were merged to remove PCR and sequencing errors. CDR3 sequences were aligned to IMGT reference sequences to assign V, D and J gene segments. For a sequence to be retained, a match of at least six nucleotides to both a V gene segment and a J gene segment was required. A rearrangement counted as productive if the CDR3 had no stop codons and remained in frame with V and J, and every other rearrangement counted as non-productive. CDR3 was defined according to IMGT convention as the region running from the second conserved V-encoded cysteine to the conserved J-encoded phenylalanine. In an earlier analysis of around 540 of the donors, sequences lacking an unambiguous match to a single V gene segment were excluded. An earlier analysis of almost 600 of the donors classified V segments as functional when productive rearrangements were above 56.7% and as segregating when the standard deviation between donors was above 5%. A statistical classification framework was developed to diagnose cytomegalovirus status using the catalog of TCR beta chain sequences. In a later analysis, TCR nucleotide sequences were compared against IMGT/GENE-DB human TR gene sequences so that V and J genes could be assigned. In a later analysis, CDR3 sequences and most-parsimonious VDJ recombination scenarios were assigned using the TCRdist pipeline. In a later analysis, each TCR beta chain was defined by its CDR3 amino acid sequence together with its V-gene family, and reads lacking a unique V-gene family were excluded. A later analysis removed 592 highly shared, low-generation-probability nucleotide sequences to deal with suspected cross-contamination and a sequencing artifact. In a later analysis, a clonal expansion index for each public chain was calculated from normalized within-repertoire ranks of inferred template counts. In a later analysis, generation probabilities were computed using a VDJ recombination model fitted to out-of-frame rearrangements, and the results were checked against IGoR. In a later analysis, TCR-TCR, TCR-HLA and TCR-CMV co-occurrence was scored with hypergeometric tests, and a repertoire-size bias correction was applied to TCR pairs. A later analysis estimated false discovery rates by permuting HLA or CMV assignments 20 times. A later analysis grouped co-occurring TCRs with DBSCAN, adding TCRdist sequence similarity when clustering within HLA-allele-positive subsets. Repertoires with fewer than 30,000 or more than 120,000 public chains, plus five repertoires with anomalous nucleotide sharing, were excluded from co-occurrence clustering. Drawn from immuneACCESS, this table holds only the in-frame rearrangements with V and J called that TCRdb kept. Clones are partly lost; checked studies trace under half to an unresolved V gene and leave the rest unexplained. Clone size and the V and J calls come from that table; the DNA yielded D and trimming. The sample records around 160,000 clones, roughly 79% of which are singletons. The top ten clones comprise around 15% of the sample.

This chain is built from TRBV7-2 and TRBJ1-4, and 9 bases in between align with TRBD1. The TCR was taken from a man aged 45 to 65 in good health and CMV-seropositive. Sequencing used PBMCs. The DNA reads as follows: TGTGCCAGCAGCTATACAGGGGGCACTAATGAAAAACTGTTTTTT. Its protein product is CASSYTGGTNEKLFF.